Shown below are 3 T cell receptor beta chains from a single sample sequenced in a study of identical twins. Using its own MiXCR run on the 5' RACE reads, TCRdb lists one record per CDR3 protein. Among roughly 350,000 distinct CDR3 sequences listed, approximately 8.7% were seen once. The sequenced sample was naive T cells sorted from blood. These receptors were collected from a woman between 45 and 60 years old in good health.

This chain uses TRBV3-1 with TRBJ1-2, with 7 bases fitting TRBD1. The germline gives CDR1 LGHDT, CDR2 YNNKEL (reference sequence). The CDR3 covers 14 residues. The junction had 6 bases not matched to a gene; V was cut back by 0 bases and J by 8 bases. The CDR3 DNA sequence: TGTGCCAGCAGCCAAGAAGCAGGGACAGTAGGCTACACCTTC. Translating gives CASSQEAGTVGYTF. The variable domain in full, with the rest retrieved from reference TRBV3-1 and TRBJ1-2, is DTAVSQTPKYLVTQMGNDKSIKCEQNLGHDTMYWYKQDSKKFLKIMFSYNNKELIINETVPNRFSPKSPDKAHLNLHINSLELGDSAVYFCASSQEAGTVGYTFGSGTRLTVV.

In its sample, this clonotype was seen a few times. The chain couples TRBV12-5 to TRBJ2-1, with TRBD2 identical over 13 bases. The CDR3 has 14 amino acids. Germline CDR1 is LGHNT and CDR2 is FRNRAP. V shed 4 bases and J 8 bases; nucleotides not matched to a gene: 2. CDR3 residues: CASGSGLAGHEQFF. CDR3 nucleotides: TGTGCTAGTGGTTCGGGACTAGCGGGACATGAGCAGTTCTTC.

This clonotype was counted many times. The J gene is TRBJ2-5, the V gene TRBV20-1; the D is unclear. CDR3 size: 15 residues. The V end lost 3 bases, the J end lost 0 bases, and 14 bases lay between the germline ends. Germline lookup yields CDR1 DFQATT and CDR2 SNEGSKA (reference sequence). The chain's CDR3 is CSARSVRGYQETQYF. CDR3 DNA: TGCAGTGCTAGGTCGGTCCGCGGCTACCAAGAGACCCAGTACTTC.